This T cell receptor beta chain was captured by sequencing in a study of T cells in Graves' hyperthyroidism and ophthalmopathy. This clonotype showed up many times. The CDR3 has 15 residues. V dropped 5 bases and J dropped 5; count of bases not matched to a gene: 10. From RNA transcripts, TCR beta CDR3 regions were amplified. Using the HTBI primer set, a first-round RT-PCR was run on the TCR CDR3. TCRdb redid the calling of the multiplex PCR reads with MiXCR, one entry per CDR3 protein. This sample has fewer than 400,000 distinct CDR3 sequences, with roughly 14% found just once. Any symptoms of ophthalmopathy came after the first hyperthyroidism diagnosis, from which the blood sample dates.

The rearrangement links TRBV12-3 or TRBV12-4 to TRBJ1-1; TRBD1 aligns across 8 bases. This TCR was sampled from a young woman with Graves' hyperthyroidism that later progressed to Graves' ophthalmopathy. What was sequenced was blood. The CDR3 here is CASSLSGGAGTEAFF. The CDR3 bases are TGTGCCAGCAGTCTCTCAGGGGGCGCAGGAACTGAAGCTTTCTTT.